This T cell receptor (beta chain) was found in a study of blood T cell repertoires in COVID-19. Germline V gene data show CDR1 as SGHTA and CDR2 as FQGNSA. CDR3 size: 16 residues. With 5 bases clipped from V and 4 bases from J, the junction kept 10 bases outside the gene matches. Only in-frame clones appear in the TCRdb table, and some are missing; sequencing was by immunoSEQ multiplex PCR. Among roughly 250,000 clones, under 95% were seen once, and the ten largest hold under 2.5%. The sequencing sample was made of PBMCs or T cells enriched from blood (not recorded which). The source is a woman in her late teens or twenties who had recovered from COVID-19. The chain recombines TRBV7-2 with TRBJ2-3; 9 nucleotides agree with TRBD1. The CDR3: CASSDSGTGLSDTQYF. The CDR3 region has the DNA TGTGCCAGCAGCGACTCCGGGACAGGGTTATCAGATACGCAGTATTTT. Using reference TRBV7-2 and TRBJ2-3 for the parts outside the CDR3, the full variable domain is GAGVSQSPSNKVTEKGKDVELRCDPISGHTALYWYRQSLGQGLEFLIYFQGNSAPDKSGLPSDRFSAERTGGSVSTLTIQRTQQEDSAVYLCASSDSGTGLSDTQYFGPGTRLTVL.